Below, 21 T cell receptor beta chains from the same sample are listed, as sequenced in a study of T cell changes during pregnancy in multiple sclerosis. Sequenced by immunoSEQ multiplex PCR; TCRdb stores in-frame clones only, minus some. The table has approximately 51,000 clones, over 80% seen once. Material: CD4+ T cells from peripheral blood mononuclear cells, obtained after pregnancy. These receptors came from a female donor with multiple sclerosis, enrolled in a pregnancy study.

The chain has TRBV7-3 and TRBJ2-2, with TRBD1 identical over 8 bases. The CDR3 is 15 residues long. The V and J ends lost 5 bases and 1 base, in that order; junction bases with no gene match: 3. Germline V gives CDR1 SGHTA, CDR2 FQGTGA. The CDR3 DNA is TGTGCCAGCAGCCAGGGGACAGGGAACACCGGGGAGCTGTTTTTT. It codes for CASSQGTGNTGELFF.

The chain has TRBV7-2 and TRBJ1-1; 10 bases are shared with TRBD1. V lost 2 bases, J lost 5 bases, and 5 bases stayed unmatched. The CDR3 length is 15 residues. Germline values: CDR1 SGHTA, CDR2 FQGNSA. CDR3 loop: CASSLRSGQGTEAFF. CDR3 DNA sequence: TGTGCCAGCAGCTTACGATCGGGACAGGGGACTGAAGCTTTCTTT.

The rearrangement joins TRBV4-2 to TRBJ1-3; the D gene is possibly TRBD1 (6 bases). This CDR3 is built from 14 residues. The V gene's germline CDR1 is LGHNA and CDR2 YNFKEQ. The V and J ends lost 0 bases and 4 bases respectively, with 7 bases between them. The CDR3 protein is CASSQDDRGNTIYF. The CDR3 DNA follows: TGTGCCAGCAGCCAAGACGACAGGGGAAACACCATATATTTT.

The chain recombines TRBV29-1 with TRBJ2-5; 7 bases are a match to TRBD2. V dropped 0 bases and J dropped 5; count of bases not matched to a gene: 3. Germline V gene sequence: CDR1 SQVTM, CDR2 ANQGSEA. The length of the CDR3 is 13 residues. The chain's CDR3 is CSVEDAGVETQYF. DNA for the CDR3: TGCAGCGTTGAAGATGCGGGGGTGGAGACCCAGTACTTC. Together with reference TRBV29-1 and TRBJ2-5, the CDR3 gives the full variable domain: SAVISQKPSRDICQRGTSLTIQCQVDSQVTMMFWYRQQPGQSLTLIATANQGSEATYESGFVIDKFPISRPNLTFSTLTVSNMSPEDSSIYLCSVEDAGVETQYFGPGTRLLVL.

The genes are TRBV4-3 and TRBJ2-2; 16 bases are shared with TRBD2. Germline-derived CDR1 and CDR2 are LGHNA and YSLEER. V lost 1 base and J lost 5; bases outside the gene matches: 4. The CDR3 contains 18 residues. The CDR3 loop reads CASSQGGLAGGTTGELFF. CDR3 sequence (DNA): TGCGCCAGCAGCCAAGGGGGACTAGCGGGAGGGACGACCGGGGAGCTGTTTTTT.

The rearrangement uses TRBV14 and TRBJ2-3, with 10 bases lining up with TRBD2. CDR1 is SGHDN and CDR2 is FVKESK in the germline V gene. V gave up 0 bases and J gave up 6 bases; unmatched junction bases: 12. The CDR3 loop spans 18 amino acids. In DNA, the CDR3 is TGTGCCAGCAGCCAAGAGCGCACTAGCGGGACGAAGAGGGATACGCAGTATTTT. This codes for CASSQERTSGTKRDTQYF.

The chain links TRBV7-2 to TRBJ2-1; D not certain. The length of the CDR3 is 12 residues. The V gene lost 5 bases and the J gene lost 10 bases, with 12 bases spanning the gap. From germline, CDR1 is SGHTA and CDR2 FQGNSA. The CDR3 is CASSPGRREQFF. The DNA for the CDR3 is TGTGCCAGCAGCCCTGGGCGAAGAGAGCAGTTCTTC.

In this sample, this clone turned up once. The chain links TRBV18 to TRBJ2-3, with a tentative D call TRBD2 (5 bases). CDR1 and CDR2 from the germline V gene are KGHSH and LQKENI. The V end was cut by 3 bases, the J end by 0 bases, with 13 bases between. The CDR3 length is 16 residues. CDR3: CASSPGAGRSTDTQYF. CDR3 bases: TGTGCCAGCTCACCGGGTGCGGGCAGAAGCACAGATACGCAGTATTTT. Full variable domain (missing parts from reference TRBV18 and TRBJ2-3): NAGVMQNPRHLVRRRGQEARLRCSPMKGHSHVYWYRQLPEEGLKFMVYLQKENIIDESGMPKERFSAEFPKEGPSILRIQQVVRGDSAAYFCASSPGAGRSTDTQYFGPGTRLTVL.

The chain is built from TRBV5-1 and TRBJ2-5, with a possible D match to TRBD2 (6 bases). The CDR3 runs to 15 residues. Per the germline V gene, CDR1 is SGHRS and CDR2 is YFSETQ. Trimming removed 0 bases at V and 3 bases at J, with 12 bases between. This chain's CDR3 is CASSLGGLVKETQYF. The CDR3 region has the DNA TGCGCCAGCAGCTTGGGGGGACTTGTGAAAGAGACCCAGTACTTC.

The chain combines TRBV19 with TRBJ1-6; TRBD1 is a possible D gene (5 bases). Germline V gives CDR1 LNHDA, CDR2 SQIVND (reference sequence). CDR3 length: 13 residues. V was clipped by 5 bases and J by 9 bases, with 11 bases between them. The DNA for the CDR3 is TGTGCCAGTAGTGTTAAGGGGCTTTCACCCCTCCACTTT. Its protein is CASSVKGLSPLHF. Combining the CDR3 with reference TRBV19 and TRBJ1-6 gives the whole variable domain DGGITQSPKYLFRKEGQNVTLSCEQNLNHDAMYWYRQDPGQGLRLIYYSQIVNDFQKGDIAEGYSVSREKKESFPLTVTSAQKNPTAFYLCASSVKGLSPLHFGNGTRLTVT.

The rearrangement links TRBV23-1 to TRBJ1-2; 10 nucleotides agree with TRBD1. TRBV23-1 is annotated as an ORF whose role is uncertain. The CDR3 extends over 14 amino acids. Trimming at V came to 3 bases and at J to 4 bases, leaving 2 bases not matched to a gene. DNA of the CDR3: TGCGCCAGCAGTCACGGACAGGGGGTCTATGGCTACACCTTC. This encodes CASSHGQGVYGYTF.

The chain combines TRBV29-1 with TRBJ1-1, with D possibly being TRBD1 (5 bases). The CDR3 covers 12 residues. Trimming cost V 2 bases and J 2 bases, with 6 bases left between them. Germline values: CDR1 SQVTM, CDR2 ANQGSEA. CDR3 sequence reads: CSVERGNTEAFF. The CDR3, as DNA: TGCAGCGTTGAAAGGGGAAACACTGAAGCTTTCTTT.

This clone was seen more than once but under ten times. The J gene is TRBJ1-2, the V gene TRBV28; 8 bases map to TRBD1. The CDR3 covers 13 residues. Germline CDR1 reads MDHEN; CDR2 reads SYDVKM. V trimming: 5 bases; J trimming: 7 bases; junction bases outside the gene matches: 6. In nucleotides, the CDR3 is TGTGCCAGCAGTCAAGGGACAGGACCTGGCTACACCTTC. Translation: CASSQGTGPGYTF.

The chain joins TRBV7-2 to TRBJ2-7; TRBD1 is a possible D gene (5 bases). V dropped 0 bases and J dropped 2 bases, with 8 bases sitting between them. CDR1 and CDR2 from the germline V gene are SGHTA and FQGNSA. The CDR3 runs 14 residues. The CDR3 nucleotides are TGTGCCAGCAGCTTAGCTGGCAGGGCCTACGAGCAGTACTTC. Residues: CASSLAGRAYEQYF. Combining the CDR3 with reference TRBV7-2 and TRBJ2-7 gives the whole variable domain GAGVSQSPSNKVTEKGKDVELRCDPISGHTALYWYRQSLGQGLEFLIYFQGNSAPDKSGLPSDRFSAERTGGSVSTLTIQRTQQEDSAVYLCASSLAGRAYEQYFGPGTRLTVT.

The chain carries TRBV5-4 and TRBJ2-7; TRBD2 matches at 7 bases. CDR3 length: 19 amino acids. Germline assignment: CDR1 SGHNT and CDR2 YYREEE (reference sequence). Unmatched junction bases numbered 20, after V lost 4 bases and J lost 1 base. CDR3 nucleotides: TGTGCCAGCAGCCGGGGCATCTCTAGCGGCGGGGTGGGATCCTACGAGCAGTACTTC. This sequence encodes CASSRGISSGGVGSYEQYF.

This chain joins TRBV9 and TRBJ1-2; 9 positions match TRBD1. The germline CDR1 and CDR2 sequences are SGDLS and YYNGEE. CDR3 length equals 14 residues. Trimming removed 2 bases from V and 6 bases from J; junction bases left unmatched: 5. The CDR3 protein is CASSVRGQGHGYTF. The CDR3 DNA reads as TGTGCCAGCAGCGTTAGGGGACAGGGTCATGGCTACACCTTC.

This clone showed up just a few times. This chain uses TRBV19 with TRBJ1-1, with D tentatively TRBD1 (5 bases). V lost 6 bases and J 2 bases, leaving 19 bases between the germline ends. Germline CDR1 LNHDA, CDR2 SQIVND (reference sequence). The CDR3 runs to 16 residues. The CDR3 sequence is CASRGGAGDPNTEAFF. CDR3 coding DNA: TGTGCCAGTAGGGGAGGGGCTGGGGACCCTAACACTGAAGCTTTCTTT.

There are many counts of this clone. This chain joins TRBV11-3 and TRBJ1-4, with a weak D call TRBD1 (6 bases). The V gene's germline CDR1 is SGHNT and CDR2 YENEEA. V gave up 7 bases and J gave up 5 bases, with 11 bases separating them. The CDR3 covers 13 residues. The chain's CDR3 is CASNDRKNEKLFF. As DNA, the CDR3 is TGTGCCAGCAACGACAGGAAGAATGAAAAACTGTTTTTT.

The rearrangement links TRBV7-2 to TRBJ1-5; the D is unclear. CDR1 is SGHTA and CDR2 is FQGNSA in the germline V gene. CDR3 size: 12 residues. V lost 4 bases and J 5 bases, leaving 6 bases between the germline ends. Here the CDR3 DNA reads TGTGCCAGCAGCTCTCCGGATCAGCCCCAGCATTTT. Residues: CASSSPDQPQHF.

The gene calls are TRBV5-4 and TRBJ2-5; possible D gene TRBD1, 6 bases. The CDR3 length is 16 residues. Germline V gene sequence: CDR1 SGHNT, CDR2 YYREEE (reference sequence). V was cut by 4 bases and J by 4 bases, with 20 bases left in between. The CDR3 loop reads CASSPSRTQGGETQYF. The CDR3 nucleotides read TGTGCCAGCAGCCCTAGCCGGACCCAAGGGGGAGAGACCCAGTACTTC.

The chain is built from TRBV7-8 and TRBJ2-1; 12 bases align to TRBD1. CDR1 is SGHVS, CDR2 FQNEAQ, per germline. This CDR3 spans 17 amino acids. V gave up 1 base and J gave up 8 bases; unmatched junction bases: 9. The CDR3, as DNA: TGTGCCAGCAGCTTAGTGCCTCCGGGACAGGGGGCCCATGAGCAGTTCTTC. Translating it yields CASSLVPPGQGAHEQFF. Complete variable domain (other parts from reference TRBV7-8 and TRBJ2-1): GAGVSQSPRYKVAKRGQDVALRCDPISGHVSLFWYQQALGQGPEFLTYFQNEAQLDKSGLPSDRFFAERPEGSVSTLKIQRTQQEDSAVYLCASSLVPPGQGAHEQFFGPGTRLTVL.